These T cell receptor beta chains were read from a single sample in a study of blood T cell repertoires in COVID-19. Sequenced by immunoSEQ multiplex PCR; TCRdb stores in-frame clones only, minus some. The sample includes some 98,000 clones, about 80% seen only once; the top ten take around 9.3%. Input material: peripheral blood. Receptor source: a man between 70 and 80 years old with acute or convalescent COVID-19. Both conserved end residues are part of each CDR3. D genes are given only for firm matches. Only some rows state a clone size, as once, few, many or a class for expanded clones.

j_call clone_size cdr3_length v_call d_call cdr3_aa cdr3_nt
TRBJ2-3 . 18 TRBV28 TRBD2 CASHGRSWRLAGTDTQYF TGTGCCAGTCACGGCCGCTCATGGAGACTAGCGGGGACAGATACGCAGTATTTT
TRBJ2-1 once 15 TRBV7-6 TRBD2 CASSQGGLAGERQFF TGTGCCAGCAGCCAGGGGGGACTAGCGGGAGAAAGGCAGTTCTTC
TRBJ1-2 . 14 TRBV6-5 . CASSHLAETGSYTF TGTGCCAGCAGTCACCTGGCCGAGACAGGAAGCTACACCTTC
TRBJ2-3 . 16 TRBV18 TRBD2 CASSPVSGGAVDTQYF TGTGCCAGCTCACCCGTTAGCGGGGGGGCCGTAGATACGCAGTATTTT
TRBJ1-2 . 15 TRBV30 TRBD1 CAWVPDRGQNYGYTF TGTGCCTGGGTTCCGGACAGGGGGCAAAACTATGGCTACACCTTC
TRBJ1-1 . 14 TRBV29-1 TRBD1 CSVDLLGQGAEAFF TGCAGCGTTGATTTGTTAGGGCAGGGGGCTGAAGCTTTCTTT
TRBJ2-2 . 15 TRBV19 TRBD1 CASSVMTGSRGELFF TGTGCCAGTAGTGTTATGACAGGGAGCCGTGGGGAGCTGTTTTTT
TRBJ1-5 . 13 TRBV28 . CASMGARVQPQHF TGTGCCAGCATGGGGGCTCGAGTTCAGCCCCAGCATTTT
TRBJ1-6 . 14 TRBV6-1 . CASSDAIQGSPLHF TGTGCCAGCAGTGACGCCATACAGGGATCACCCCTCCACTTT
TRBJ1-1 . 14 TRBV28 . CASSSATGNTEAFF TGTGCCAGCAGTTCGGCCACGGGGAACACTGAAGCTTTCTTT
TRBJ2-4 . 15 TRBV6-5 TRBD1 CASSRDSLAKNIQYF TGTGCCAGCAGTCGGGACAGTCTAGCCAAAAACATTCAGTACTTC
TRBJ2-7 . 12 TRBV7-8 . CATFGDSYEQYF TGTGCCACGTTCGGGGACTCCTACGAGCAGTACTTC
TRBJ1-4 . 16 TRBV28 TRBD1 CASSSPADRGQVKLFF TGTGCCAGCAGTTCCCCCGCCGACAGGGGGCAGGTAAAACTGTTTTTT
TRBJ1-4 . 14 TRBV30 . CAWGGQLTNEKLFF TGTGCCTGGGGAGGACAGTTAACTAATGAAAAACTGTTTTTT
TRBJ1-1 few 16 TRBV18 TRBD1 CASSLRQGDMHTEAFF TGTGCCAGCTCACTCCGACAGGGGGATATGCACACTGAAGCTTTCTTT
TRBJ2-6 . 14 TRBV10-3 TRBD1 CATGQGAGANVLTF TGTGCCACGGGACAGGGAGCTGGGGCCAACGTCCTGACTTTC
TRBJ1-6 . 14 TRBV9 TRBD1 CASSGGQGFAPLHF TGTGCCAGCAGCGGCGGACAGGGTTTTGCACCCCTCCACTTT
TRBJ1-4 . 14 TRBV19 TRBD1 CASSQTGGTGKLFF TGTGCCAGTAGCCAGACAGGGGGCACGGGAAAACTGTTTTTT
TRBJ2-5 . 13 TRBV7-2 . CASSFQGLETQYF TGTGCCAGCAGCTTCCAGGGATTAGAGACCCAGTACTTC
TRBJ2-3 . 23 TRBV9 . CASSVKSRPGFPEGERATDTQYF TGTGCCAGCAGCGTAAAATCACGGCCCGGGTTTCCGGAGGGCGAAAGAGCCACAGATACGCAGTATTTT
TRBJ2-2 . 16 TRBV5-1 TRBD1 CASSLPGTDRTGELFF TGCGCCAGCAGCTTACCCGGGACAGACAGAACCGGGGAGCTGTTTTTT
TRBJ2-2 . 15 TRBV7-2 . CASSLATGFTGELFF TGTGCCAGCAGCTTAGCTACAGGGTTTACCGGGGAGCTGTTTTTT
TRBJ1-2 . 15 TRBV7-2 . CASSLEPAGAIGYTF TGTGCCAGCAGCTTAGAGCCCGCAGGGGCCATTGGCTACACCTTC
TRBJ1-2 . 14 TRBV15 . CATSRGGASYGYTF TGTGCCACCAGCAGGGGGGGAGCAAGCTATGGCTACACCTTC
TRBJ1-5 once 12 TRBV10-2 . CASSEPEQPQHF TGCGCCAGCAGTGAACCCGAGCAGCCCCAGCATTTT
TRBJ1-1 . 13 TRBV18 . CASSPRQETEAFF TGTGCCAGCTCACCACGACAGGAAACTGAAGCTTTCTTT